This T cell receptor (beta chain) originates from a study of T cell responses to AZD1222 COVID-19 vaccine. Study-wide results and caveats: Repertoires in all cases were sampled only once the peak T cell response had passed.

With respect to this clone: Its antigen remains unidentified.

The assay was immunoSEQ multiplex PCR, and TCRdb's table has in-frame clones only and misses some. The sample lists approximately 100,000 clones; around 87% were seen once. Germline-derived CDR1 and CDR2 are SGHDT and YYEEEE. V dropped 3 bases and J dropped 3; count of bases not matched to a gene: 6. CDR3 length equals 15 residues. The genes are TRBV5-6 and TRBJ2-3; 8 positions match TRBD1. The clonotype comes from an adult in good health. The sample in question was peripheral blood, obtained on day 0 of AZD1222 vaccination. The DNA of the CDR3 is TGTGCCAGCAGCTCCCATAGGACAGGGACAGATACGCAGTATTTT. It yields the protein CASSSHRTGTDTQYF.